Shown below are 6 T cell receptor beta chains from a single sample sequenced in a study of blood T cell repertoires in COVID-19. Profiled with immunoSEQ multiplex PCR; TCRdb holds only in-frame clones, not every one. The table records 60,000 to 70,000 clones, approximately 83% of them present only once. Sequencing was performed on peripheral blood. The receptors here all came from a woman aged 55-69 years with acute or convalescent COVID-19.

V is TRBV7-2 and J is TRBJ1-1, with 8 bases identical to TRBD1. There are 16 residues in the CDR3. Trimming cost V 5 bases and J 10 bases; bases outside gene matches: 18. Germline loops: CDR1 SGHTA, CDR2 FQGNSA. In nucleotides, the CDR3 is TGTGCCAGCAGCCGTCGGACAGGGTCAGATCGACGGGGAGCTTTCTTT. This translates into CASSRRTGSDRRGAFF.

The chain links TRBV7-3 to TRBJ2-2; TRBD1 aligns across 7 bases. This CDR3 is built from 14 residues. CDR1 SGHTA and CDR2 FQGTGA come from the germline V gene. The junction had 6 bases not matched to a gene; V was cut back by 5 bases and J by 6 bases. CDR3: CASSARGLSGELFF. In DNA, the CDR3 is TGTGCCAGCAGCGCCAGGGGGTTGTCCGGGGAGCTGTTTTTT.

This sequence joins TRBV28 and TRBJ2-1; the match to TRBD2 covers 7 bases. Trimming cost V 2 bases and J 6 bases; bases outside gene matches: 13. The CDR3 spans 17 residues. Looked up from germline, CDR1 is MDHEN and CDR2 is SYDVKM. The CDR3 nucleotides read TGTGCCAGCAGTTTAAGAACGGGGCGGGAGAGGTTCAATGAGCAGTTCTTC. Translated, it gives CASSLRTGRERFNEQFF.

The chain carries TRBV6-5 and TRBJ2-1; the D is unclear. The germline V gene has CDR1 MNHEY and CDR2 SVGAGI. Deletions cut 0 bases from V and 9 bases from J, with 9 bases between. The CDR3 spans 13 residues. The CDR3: CASSYSGLAEQFF. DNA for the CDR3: TGTGCCAGCAGTTACTCGGGCCTGGCTGAGCAGTTCTTC.

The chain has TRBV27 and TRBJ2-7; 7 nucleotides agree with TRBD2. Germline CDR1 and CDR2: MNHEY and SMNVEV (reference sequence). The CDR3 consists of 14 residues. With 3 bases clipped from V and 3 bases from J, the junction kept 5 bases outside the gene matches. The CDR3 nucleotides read TGTGCCAGCAGTTTTAGCGGGCGGCGCTACGAGCAGTACTTC. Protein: CASSFSGRRYEQYF.

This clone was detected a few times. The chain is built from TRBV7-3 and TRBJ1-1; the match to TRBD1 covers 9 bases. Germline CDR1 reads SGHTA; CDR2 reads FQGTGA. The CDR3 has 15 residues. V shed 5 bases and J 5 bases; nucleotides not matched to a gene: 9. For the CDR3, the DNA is TGTGCCAGCAGCCTCGGGACAGGGAAAGGAACTGAAGCTTTCTTT. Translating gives CASSLGTGKGTEAFF.